Following are 22 T cell receptor beta chains from one sample sequenced in a study of T cell changes during pregnancy in multiple sclerosis. Clones were sequenced by immunoSEQ multiplex PCR, and TCRdb holds only the in-frame ones, with some missing. Of 70,000 to 85,000 clones listed, around 90% are singletons. The source material was peripheral blood, sampled before pregnancy. The receptors come from a female donor with multiple sclerosis, enrolled in a pregnancy study.

The rearrangement links TRBV6-1 to TRBJ2-7; TRBD2 agrees at 16 bases. CDR1 and CDR2 (germline): MNHNS, SASEGT. The CDR3 is made up of 18 amino acids. J lost 4 bases, V lost 3 bases, and 9 bases had no gene match. The CDR3 DNA is TGTGCCAGCAGTGAGGGGACTAGCGGGAGGGCCCATATGTACGAGCAGTACTTC. Amino acids: CASSEGTSGRAHMYEQYF.

The chain has TRBV11-1 and TRBJ2-1, with D tentatively TRBD1 (6 bases). This CDR3 spans 13 amino acids. CDR1 and CDR2 (germline): SGHAT, FQDESV (reference sequence). V gave up 6 bases and J gave up 6 bases, with 12 bases separating them. This CDR3 is CASSSWGLNEQFF. CDR3 DNA sequence: TGTGCCAGCAGTTCGTGGGGGCTCAATGAGCAGTTCTTC.

This clone was seen just once. V gene TRBV7-8 combines with J gene TRBJ2-1; TRBD2 matches at 11 bases. The CDR3 runs 18 residues. Looked up from germline, CDR1 is SGHVS and CDR2 is FQNEAQ. V trimming: 2 bases; J trimming: 10 bases; junction bases outside the gene matches: 16. CDR3 coding DNA: TGTGCCAGCAGCTTACCTCTCAGACTAGCGGGACGTCTCCGAGAGCAGTTCTTC. Protein product: CASSLPLRLAGRLREQFF.

This chain uses TRBV28 with TRBJ2-1, with 11 bases identical to TRBD2. Germline CDR1 MDHEN, CDR2 SYDVKM. Unmatched junction bases numbered 4, after V lost 3 bases and J lost 6 bases. This CDR3 comprises 15 residues. The CDR3 loop is CASSLGLAATNEQFF. CDR3 nucleotide sequence: TGTGCCAGCAGTTTGGGACTAGCGGCGACCAATGAGCAGTTCTTC.

The V call is TRBV19, the J call TRBJ2-1; TRBD2 matches 8 bases. V dropped 3 bases and J dropped 2; count of bases not matched to a gene: 6. The CDR3 is 16 amino acids. Germline assignment: CDR1 LNHDA and CDR2 SQIVND (reference sequence). CDR3 loop: CASSMFSSGPYNEQFF. CDR3 in DNA: TGTGCCAGTAGTATGTTTTCTAGCGGGCCCTACAATGAGCAGTTCTTC. The full variable domain, its missing parts supplied by reference TRBV19 and TRBJ2-1, is DGGITQSPKYLFRKEGQNVTLSCEQNLNHDAMYWYRQDPGQGLRLIYYSQIVNDFQKGDIAEGYSVSREKKESFPLTVTSAQKNPTAFYLCASSMFSSGPYNEQFFGPGTRLTVL.

This clone was counted between two and nine times. V gene TRBV30 combines with J gene TRBJ2-1; 8 bases match TRBD2. The junction had 18 bases not matched to a gene; V was cut back by 8 bases and J by 9 bases. Per the germline V gene, CDR1 is GTSNPN and CDR2 is SVGIG (reference sequence). The CDR3 spans 15 residues. The CDR3 DNA follows: TGTGCCGGAGTGGTTCGAGCGGGAGATGGCGGTGAGCAGTTCTTC. Its protein product is CAGVVRAGDGGEQFF.

The gene calls are TRBV29-1 and TRBJ2-5; tentatively, D is TRBD2 (6 bases). CDR3 length equals 12 residues. CDR1 is SQVTM and CDR2 is ANQGSEA in the germline V gene. V was trimmed by 4 bases and J by 3 bases, leaving 9 bases between them. The CDR3 DNA reads as TGCAGCGTTGGGCTAGCGAAAGAGACCCAGTACTTC. This encodes CSVGLAKETQYF.

This chain connects TRBV7-8 to TRBJ1-5; 9 nucleotides match TRBD1. This CDR3 region has 17 residues. Trimming cost V 4 bases and J 0 bases; bases outside gene matches: 7. Germline V gives CDR1 SGHVS, CDR2 FQNEAQ. CDR3 in DNA: TGTGCCAGCAGCTCCGGGACAGGGAAATATAGCAATCAGCCCCAGCATTTT. Encoded protein: CASSSGTGKYSNQPQHF.

CDR3 region: CASSPGTFAFYEQYF. In DNA, the CDR3 is TGTGCCAGCAGCCCCGGGACTTTCGCGTTCTACGAGCAGTACTTC. The chain couples TRBV9 to TRBJ2-7; maybe TRBD2 (6 bases). Germline V CDR1 and CDR2: SGDLS, YYNGEE. V was pared by 4 bases and J by 3 bases, with 17 bases between. This CDR3 has 15 residues.

The chain is built from TRBV10-2 and TRBJ2-5; TRBD2 might be the D (6 bases). Trimming took 7 bases from V and 7 from J, leaving 10 bases between them. The CDR3 covers 11 residues. Per the germline V gene, CDR1 is WSHSY and CDR2 is SAAADI. DNA of the CDR3: TGCGCCAGCACACTAGCCGGGACCCAGTACTTC. It codes for CASTLAGTQYF.

This chain uses TRBV19 with TRBJ1-1, with TRBD1 as a possible D gene (5 bases). The CDR3 consists of 14 residues. Germline V gene data show CDR1 as LNHDA and CDR2 as SQIVND (reference sequence). Trimming shortened V by 4 bases and J by 5 bases, and 14 bases separated the two germline ends. The CDR3 region has the DNA TGTGCCAGTAGTACTTCTCCAGGGAAGACTGAAGCTTTCTTT. Translating it yields CASSTSPGKTEAFF.

The chain recombines TRBV6-4 with TRBJ2-7, with a tentative D call TRBD1 (6 bases). The CDR3 is 15 amino acids. CDR1 MRHNA and CDR2 SNTAGT come from the germline V gene. V shed 6 bases and J shed 1 base, with 16 bases lying between them. The CDR3 region has the DNA TGTGCCAGCAGAGCCTACCCGGACAGTTCCTACGAGCAGTACTTC. It specifies CASRAYPDSSYEQYF.

V and J are TRBV5-4 and TRBJ2-6; possible D gene TRBD1, 6 bases. The V end lost 4 bases, the J end lost 2 bases, and 10 bases lay between the germline ends. The CDR3 spans 15 residues. Germline CDR1 SGHNT, CDR2 YYREEE (reference sequence). CDR3 nucleotide sequence: TGTGCCAGCAGCCTTACAGGGACTGGGGCCAACGTCCTGACTTTC. It encodes CASSLTGTGANVLTF.

The rearrangement uses TRBV5-4 and TRBJ2-1, with 8 positions matching TRBD2. This CDR3 is built from 14 residues. CDR1 is SGHNT and CDR2 is YYREEE in the germline V gene (reference sequence). The trim removed 2 bases at V and 7 bases at J, leaving 5 bases unmatched. The CDR3 reads CASSLKAGENEQFF. The CDR3 DNA follows: TGTGCCAGCAGCTTAAAAGCGGGAGAAAATGAGCAGTTCTTC.

The chain couples TRBV2 to TRBJ2-5; 7 bases map to TRBD2. Germline V CDR1 and CDR2: SNHLY, FYNNEI. V shed 3 bases and J 7 bases; nucleotides not matched to a gene: 8. The CDR3 is 14 amino acids. The CDR3 region is CASSEQLATGTQYF. For the CDR3, the DNA is TGTGCCAGCAGTGAGCAACTAGCGACGGGGACCCAGTACTTC.

This chain joins TRBV6-1 and TRBJ2-3; 9 bases are a match to TRBD2. Per germline, CDR1 MNHNS and CDR2 SASEGT. With 4 bases clipped from V and 4 bases from J, the junction kept 6 bases outside the gene matches. The CDR3 extends over 15 amino acids. Here the CDR3 DNA reads TGTGCCAGCAGTGTCGCGGGAGGGCCCGCAGATACGCAGTATTTT. Translated, it gives CASSVAGGPADTQYF.

The J gene is TRBJ1-1, the V gene TRBV9; 7 positions agree with TRBD1. Germline V CDR1 and CDR2: SGDLS, YYNGEE. The CDR3 consists of 18 residues. V lost 1 base and J lost 1; bases outside the gene matches: 13. CDR3 loop: CASSVSTWDSPRNTEAFF. As DNA, the CDR3 is TGTGCCAGCAGCGTATCTACCTGGGACAGCCCTAGGAACACTGAAGCTTTCTTT. The whole variable domain, remainder taken from reference TRBV9 and TRBJ1-1, is DSGVTQTPKHLITATGQRVTLRCSPRSGDLSVYWYQQSLDQGLQFLIQYYNGEERAKGNILERFSAQQFPDLHSELNLSSLELGDSALYFCASSVSTWDSPRNTEAFFGQGTRLTVV.

The gene calls are TRBV28 and TRBJ1-1; possible D gene TRBD1, 6 bases. Trimming left V 5 bases short and J 2 bases short, with 27 bases between. Germline assignment: CDR1 MDHEN and CDR2 SYDVKM. The CDR3 runs to 19 residues. CDR3 nucleotides: TGTGCCAGCAGTCTAACTTCAATTAGTTACAGGGCCGTAAACACTGAAGCTTTCTTT. It yields the protein CASSLTSISYRAVNTEAFF. The full variable domain, with the rest looked up from reference TRBV28 and TRBJ1-1, is DVKVTQSSRYLVKRTGEKVFLECVQDMDHENMFWYRQDPGLGLRLIYFSYDVKMKEKGDIPEGYSVSREKKERFSLILESASTNQTSMYLCASSLTSISYRAVNTEAFFGQGTRLTVV.

This sequence joins TRBV7-9 and TRBJ1-4; D is possibly TRBD1 (5 bases). The CDR3 has 14 residues. The V and J ends lost 8 bases and 4 bases respectively, with 14 bases between them. Germline assignment: CDR1 SEHNR and CDR2 FQNEAQ (reference sequence). Written as DNA, the CDR3 is TGTGCCAGCGGATTGACAGCCCTTAATGAAAAACTGTTTTTT. It yields the protein CASGLTALNEKLFF. Full variable domain (remainder filled in from reference TRBV7-9 and TRBJ1-4): DTGVSQNPRHKITKRGQNVTFRCDPISEHNRLYWYRQTLGQGPEFLTYFQNEAQLEKSRLLSDRFSAERPKGSFSTLEIQRTEQGDSAMYLCASGLTALNEKLFFGSGTQLSVL.

The chain employs TRBV14 and TRBJ2-5; maybe TRBD2 (5 bases). Germline V lookup: CDR1 SGHDN, CDR2 FVKESK. The CDR3 runs to 15 residues. Trimming shortened V by 4 bases and J by 3 bases, and 15 bases separated the two germline ends. The CDR3 sequence: CASSRRLPREETQYF. CDR3 coding DNA: TGTGCCAGCAGCCGTCGACTACCCCGGGAAGAGACCCAGTACTTC.

The rearrangement joins TRBV4-2 to TRBJ2-1; D gene unclear. CDR1 is LGHNA and CDR2 is YNFKEQ in the germline V gene. The CDR3 is 14 amino acids. V lost 3 bases, J lost 5 bases, and 11 bases lay in between. The CDR3 sequence: CASSQGYGDNEQFF. The CDR3 DNA reads TGTGCCAGCAGCCAGGGTTACGGAGACAATGAGCAGTTCTTC.

This sequence joins TRBV10-2 and TRBJ1-4; D is possibly TRBD1 (5 bases). CDR1 and CDR2 from the germline V gene are WSHSY and SAAADI. V gave up 6 bases and J gave up 8 bases, with 16 bases separating them. The CDR3 has 14 amino acids. DNA for the CDR3: TGCGCCAGCAGGGAGGGACTCCGGCGAGAAAAACTGTTTTTT. This translates into CASREGLRREKLFF.